The 9 T cell receptor beta chains below come from one sample, sequenced in a study of T cells in narcolepsy. Some clones are missing from TCRdb's copy, which holds only in-frame ones; the method was immunoSEQ multiplex PCR. Of about 34,000 clones in the sample, around 86% were seen once. The sample consisted of CD45RA- memory CD4+ T cells from PBMCs. Source of these receptors: a human donor with narcolepsy.

This clone is a singleton in its sample. CDR3 nucleotides: TGTGCCAGCAGTGCGGGCAGGGGCTCTGGAAACACCATATATTTT. Amino acids: CASSAGRGSGNTIYF. This chain joins TRBV6-5 and TRBJ1-3; the D gene is possibly TRBD1 (6 bases). Germline V gene lookup returns CDR1 MNHEY and CDR2 SVGAGI. Trimming took 5 bases from V and 0 from J, leaving 11 bases between them. This CDR3 has 15 amino acids.

This rearrangement joins TRBV7-3 to TRBJ2-2; possibly TRBD2 for D (5 bases). Germline CDR1 and CDR2: SGHTA and FQGTGA. The CDR3 covers 15 residues. The V gene lost 2 bases and the J gene lost 6 bases, with 13 bases spanning the gap. CDR3 nucleotide sequence: TGTGCCAGCAGCTTATCGGCGGGCCTTGCCGGGGAGCTGTTTTTT. Its translation: CASSLSAGLAGELFF.

This chain joins TRBV7-2 and TRBJ2-3; 10 bases map to TRBD2. Germline CDR1 SGHTA, CDR2 FQGNSA. The length of the CDR3 is 16 residues. Germline trimming cut 5 bases from V and 5 bases from J; bases unmatched to any gene: 10. The CDR3 loop reads CASSPRTSGGQDTQYF. For the CDR3, the DNA is TGTGCCAGCAGCCCCCGGACTAGCGGCGGACAAGATACGCAGTATTTT. Complete variable domain (other parts from reference TRBV7-2 and TRBJ2-3): GAGVSQSPSNKVTEKGKDVELRCDPISGHTALYWYRQSLGQGLEFLIYFQGNSAPDKSGLPSDRFSAERTGGSVSTLTIQRTQQEDSAVYLCASSPRTSGGQDTQYFGPGTRLTVL.

The chain uses TRBV18 and TRBJ1-1; D gene uncertain. Between the trimmed V and J ends, which lost 0 bases and 8 bases, there was a span of 13 bases. CDR1 KGHSH and CDR2 LQKENI come from the germline V gene. The CDR3 runs 14 residues. CDR3 sequence: CASSPPGRPREAFF. CDR3 DNA: TGTGCCAGCTCACCACCGGGCCGACCCAGGGAAGCTTTCTTT.

The CDR3 spells CASGWGSQETQYF. In DNA, the CDR3 is TGTGCTAGTGGTTGGGGTAGCCAAGAGACCCAGTACTTC. The chain carries TRBV12-5 and TRBJ2-5, with unresolved D. The length of the CDR3 is 13 residues. Germline values: CDR1 LGHNT, CDR2 FRNRAP. V was trimmed by 4 bases and J by 1 base, leaving 7 bases between them.

The table lists this clone with a few counts. The CDR3 DNA reads TGTGCCAGCGGAAAGACTAGCGCCGTCCAAGAGACCCAGTACTTC. It specifies CASGKTSAVQETQYF. The rearrangement joins TRBV27 to TRBJ2-5, with 8 positions matching TRBD2. CDR1 MNHEY and CDR2 SMNVEV come from the germline V gene (reference sequence). After removal of 8 bases from V and 1 base from J, the junction contained 9 bases not matched to a gene. CDR3 length equals 15 residues.

V usage is TRBV11-2 and J usage is TRBJ2-2; D gene ambiguous. The V gene lost 2 bases and the J gene lost 0 bases, with 4 bases spanning the gap. CDR3 length: 14 amino acids. CDR1 and CDR2 (germline): SGHAT, FQNNGV. In DNA, the CDR3 is TGTGCCAGCAGCTTACAGGCGAACACCGGGGAGCTGTTTTTT. Translating gives CASSLQANTGELFF. Variable domain in full (rest from reference TRBV11-2 and TRBJ2-2): EAGVAQSPRYKIIEKRQSVAFWCNPISGHATLYWYQQILGQGPKLLIQFQNNGVVDDSQLPKDRFSAERLKGVDSTLKIQPAKLEDSAVYLCASSLQANTGELFFGEGSRLTVL.

The chain joins TRBV28 to TRBJ2-2, with 9 bases lining up with TRBD2. J lost 1 base, V lost 8 bases, and 2 bases had no gene match. Germline loops: CDR1 MDHEN, CDR2 SYDVKM. The CDR3 runs 14 residues. As DNA, the CDR3 is TGTGCCAGCCTTAGCGGGGGGAACACCGGGGAGCTGTTTTTT. This gives the protein CASLSGGNTGELFF. The full variable domain, in which reference TRBV28 and TRBJ2-2 provide the parts outside the CDR3, is DVKVTQSSRYLVKRTGEKVFLECVQDMDHENMFWYRQDPGLGLRLIYFSYDVKMKEKGDIPEGYSVSREKKERFSLILESASTNQTSMYLCASLSGGNTGELFFGEGSRLTVL.

This clone was observed once. The junction shows a germline mismatch at one end, possibly a read error. The J gene is TRBJ2-5, the V gene TRBV4-3; D is ambiguous. The CDR3 consists of 16 residues. Germline CDR1 and CDR2: LGHNA and YSLEER. The DNA of the CDR3 is TGCGCCAGCAGCCAAGTAAACCTCGTCTACCATGAGACCCAGTACTTC. It yields the protein CASSQVNLVYHETQYF.